The T cell receptor (delta chain) under discussion was sequenced for a study of Vδ1+ human thymocytes. Study conclusions and caveats: Thymic TRG and TRD repertoires appeared highly polyclonal, with Gaussian CDR3 length distributions.

Concerning this clone itself: Its target is not known.

V was clipped by 1 base and J by 2 bases; unmatched bases: 16. CDR3 length: 20 residues. Looked up from germline, CDR1 is TSWWSYY and CDR2 is QGS. The template was reverse-transcribed extracted RNA. Pooled V-gene forward primers with one constant-region reverse primer generated the CDR3 amplicons by multiplex PCR. TCRdb reanalysed the multiplex PCR reads via CATT. The table has about 53,000 delta-chain clones, roughly 15% seen once. Sequencing used Vdelta1+ gamma-delta thymocytes from the thymus. Sample subset: FACS-sorted CD3+ TCRalphabeta- TCRVdelta1+ TCRVdelta2- thymocytes. The receptor's source is a girl less than two years old who had congenital heart surgery. The rearrangement links TRDV1 to TRDJ1; TRDD3 aligns across 10 bases. CDR3 in amino acids: CALGERGPTGGFGGTDKLIF. The CDR3 DNA follows: TGTGCTCTTGGGGAACGGGGTCCTACTGGGGGATTTGGGGGGACCGATAAACTCATCTTT.